The 8 T cell receptor beta chains presented below share a single source sample, sequenced in a study of T-cell memory formation after mild COVID-19. TCRdb reanalysed the 5' RACE reads using MiXCR and keeps one entry per CDR3 protein. This sample has more than 400,000 distinct CDR3 sequences, with 15% to 20% found just once. Sequenced input: PBMCs or a T cell subset sorted from them (not recorded which). Receptors originate from an adult woman who had mild COVID-19 (a few samples of this study predate the infection). Cell type and time point are not known.

The rearrangement joins TRBV5-6 to TRBJ1-2; D gene uncertain. This CDR3 region has 14 residues. Germline assignment: CDR1 SGHDT and CDR2 YYEEEE. V lost 0 bases to trimming and J lost 4 bases, with 10 bases between them. The CDR3: CASSLVPGSYGYTF. CDR3 DNA sequence: TGTGCCAGCAGCTTGGTACCGGGATCCTATGGCTACACCTTC.

The rearrangement uses TRBV7-9 and TRBJ2-1; D not certain. Deletions cut 4 bases from V and 0 bases from J, with 19 bases between. This CDR3 region has 18 residues. Germline V gives CDR1 SEHNR, CDR2 FQNEAQ (reference sequence). CDR3 bases: TGTGCCAGCAGCTCCCCCGTGGCTGGCCGGAGCTCCTACAATGAGCAGTTCTTC. Its protein product is CASSSPVAGRSSYNEQFF.

This clonotype was observed a handful of times. The chain combines TRBV6-5 with TRBJ2-7, with D uncertain. The CDR3 length is 14 residues. The V end was cut by 4 bases, the J end by 5 bases, with 15 bases between. Germline assignment: CDR1 MNHEY and CDR2 SVGAGI. CDR3 nucleotide sequence: TGTGCCAGCAGTTCACCGGGCCTTGAGGACGAGCAGTACTTC. Amino acids: CASSSPGLEDEQYF.

The sample holds a few counts of this clonotype. This sequence joins TRBV7-3 and TRBJ2-1; maybe TRBD2 (5 bases). V was clipped by 5 bases and J by 4 bases, with 12 bases between them. CDR1 is SGHTA and CDR2 is FQGTGA in the germline V gene. This CDR3 comprises 14 residues. The chain's CDR3 is CASSLTSTYNEQFF. DNA for the CDR3: TGTGCCAGCAGCCTTACTAGTACTTACAATGAGCAGTTCTTC.

This clonotype was recorded at least ten times. V is TRBV7-2 and J is TRBJ2-7; no clear D. The CDR3 is made up of 11 amino acids. The germline V and J ends were trimmed by 7 bases and 7 bases, with 11 bases remaining between them. Germline V gene sequence: CDR1 SGHTA, CDR2 FQGNSA. The CDR3 nucleotides read TGTGCCAGCACCAATCTGGGGGAGCAGTACTTC. Amino acid sequence: CASTNLGEQYF.

The chain uses TRBV5-1 and TRBJ2-7, with 11 bases identical to TRBD2. The V gene's germline CDR1 is SGHRS and CDR2 YFSETQ. With 4 bases clipped from V and 1 base from J, the junction kept 4 bases outside the gene matches. CDR3 length: 15 amino acids. CDR3: CASSLLAGESYEQYF. CDR3 nucleotide sequence: TGCGCCAGCAGCCTACTAGCGGGGGAGTCCTACGAGCAGTACTTC.

The DNA for the CDR3 is TGTGCCAGCAGCCCGAAGACATCCCAGTGGGTTAGCGGGAGCACCGGGGAGCTGTTTTTT. Translated, it gives CASSPKTSQWVSGSTGELFF. The chain recombines TRBV9 with TRBJ2-2, with TRBD2 matching over 9 bases. The germline V gene encodes CDR1 SGDLS and CDR2 YYNGEE. CDR3 size: 20 residues. After removal of 4 bases from V and 4 bases from J, the junction contained 20 bases not matched to a gene.

J is TRBJ2-5 and V is TRBV27, with D possibly being TRBD1 or TRBD2 (5 bases each). The germline gives CDR1 MNHEY, CDR2 SMNVEV (reference sequence). This CDR3 has 15 amino acids. The ends were cut back, 5 bases at V and 4 bases at J, with 17 bases in the middle. The DNA of the CDR3 is TGTGCCAGCAGTCTCCGGGACGGCGGATTAGAGACCCAGTACTTC. Amino acid sequence: CASSLRDGGLETQYF.